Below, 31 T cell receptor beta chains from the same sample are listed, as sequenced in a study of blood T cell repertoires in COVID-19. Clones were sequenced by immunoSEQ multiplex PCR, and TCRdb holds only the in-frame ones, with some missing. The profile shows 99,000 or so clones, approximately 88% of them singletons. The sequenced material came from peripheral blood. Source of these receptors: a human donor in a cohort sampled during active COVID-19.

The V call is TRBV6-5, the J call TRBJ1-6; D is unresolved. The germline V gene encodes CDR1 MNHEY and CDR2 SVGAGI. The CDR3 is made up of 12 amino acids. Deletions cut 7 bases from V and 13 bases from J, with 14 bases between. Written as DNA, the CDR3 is TGTGCCAGCAAGTGGGAGGGAGGGCCCCTCCACTTT. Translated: CASKWEGGPLHF.

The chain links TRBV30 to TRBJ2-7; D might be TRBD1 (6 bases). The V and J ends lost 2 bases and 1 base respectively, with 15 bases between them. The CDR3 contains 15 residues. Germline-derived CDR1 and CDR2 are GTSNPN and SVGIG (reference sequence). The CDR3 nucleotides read TGTGCCTGGAGTTCTAACAGGGTTGGGTCCTACGAGCAGTACTTC. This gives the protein CAWSSNRVGSYEQYF.

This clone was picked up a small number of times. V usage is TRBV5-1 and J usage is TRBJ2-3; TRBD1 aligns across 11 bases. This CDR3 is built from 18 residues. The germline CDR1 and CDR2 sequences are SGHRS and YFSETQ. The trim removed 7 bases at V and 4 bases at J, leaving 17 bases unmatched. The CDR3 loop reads CASAGQGARAGGADTQYF. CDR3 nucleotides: TGCGCCAGCGCTGGACAGGGGGCGCGTGCAGGCGGGGCAGATACGCAGTATTTT.

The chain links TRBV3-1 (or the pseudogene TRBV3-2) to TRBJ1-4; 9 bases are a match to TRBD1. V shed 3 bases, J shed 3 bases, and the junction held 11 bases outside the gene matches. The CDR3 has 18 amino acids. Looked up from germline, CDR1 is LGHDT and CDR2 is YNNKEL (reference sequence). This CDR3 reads CASSHPGTGPSANEKLFF. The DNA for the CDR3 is TGTGCCAGCAGCCACCCCGGGACAGGGCCCTCGGCTAATGAAAAACTGTTTTTT.

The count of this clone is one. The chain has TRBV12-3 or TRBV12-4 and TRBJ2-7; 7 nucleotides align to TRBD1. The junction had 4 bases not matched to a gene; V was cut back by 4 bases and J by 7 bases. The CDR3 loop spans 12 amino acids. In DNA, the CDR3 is TGTGCCAGCAGTTCACAGGGGTCGGAGCAGTACTTC. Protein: CASSSQGSEQYF.

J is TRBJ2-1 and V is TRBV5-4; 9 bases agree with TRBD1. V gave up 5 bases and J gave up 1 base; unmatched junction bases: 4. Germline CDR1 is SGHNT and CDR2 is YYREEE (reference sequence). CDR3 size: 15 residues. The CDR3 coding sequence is TGTGCCAGCAGTTCGGACAGGGGTTCCTACAATGAGCAGTTCTTC. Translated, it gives CASSSDRGSYNEQFF.

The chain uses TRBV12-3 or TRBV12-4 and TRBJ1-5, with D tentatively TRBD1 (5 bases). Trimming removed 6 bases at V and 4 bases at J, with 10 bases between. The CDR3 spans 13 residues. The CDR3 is CASSKDRNQPQHF. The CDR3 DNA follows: TGTGCCAGCAGCAAAGACAGAAATCAGCCCCAGCATTTT.

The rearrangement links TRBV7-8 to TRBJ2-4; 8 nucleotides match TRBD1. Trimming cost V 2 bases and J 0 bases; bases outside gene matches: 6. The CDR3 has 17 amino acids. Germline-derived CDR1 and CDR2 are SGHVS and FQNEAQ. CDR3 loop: CASSLRQGRLAKNIQYF. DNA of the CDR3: TGTGCCAGCAGCTTAAGACAGGGGCGATTAGCCAAAAACATTCAGTACTTC.

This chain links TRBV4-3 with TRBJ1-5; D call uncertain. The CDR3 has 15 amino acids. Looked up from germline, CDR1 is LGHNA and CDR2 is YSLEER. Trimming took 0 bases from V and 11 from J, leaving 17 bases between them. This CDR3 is CASSQDAGVKRSQHF. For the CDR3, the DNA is TGCGCCAGCAGCCAAGATGCGGGAGTAAAAAGGTCCCAGCATTTT.

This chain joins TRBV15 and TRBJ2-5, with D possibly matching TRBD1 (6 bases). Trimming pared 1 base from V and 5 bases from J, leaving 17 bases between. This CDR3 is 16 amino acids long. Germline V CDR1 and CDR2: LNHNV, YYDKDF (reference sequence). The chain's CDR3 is CATSRGYPRGRETQYF. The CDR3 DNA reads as TGTGCCACCAGCAGAGGTTACCCCAGGGGCCGGGAGACCCAGTACTTC.

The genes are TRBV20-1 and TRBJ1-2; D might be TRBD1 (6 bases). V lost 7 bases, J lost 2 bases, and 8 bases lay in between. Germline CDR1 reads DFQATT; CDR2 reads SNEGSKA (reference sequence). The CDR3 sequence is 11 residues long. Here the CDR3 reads CSVDRNYGYTF. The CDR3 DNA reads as TGCAGTGTCGACAGGAACTATGGCTACACCTTC.

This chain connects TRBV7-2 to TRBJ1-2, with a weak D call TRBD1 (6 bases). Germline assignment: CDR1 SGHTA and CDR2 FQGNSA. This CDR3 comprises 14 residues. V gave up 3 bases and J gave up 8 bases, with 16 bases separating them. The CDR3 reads CASSFRVGARGYTF. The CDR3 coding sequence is TGTGCCAGCAGCTTTAGAGTGGGGGCAAGGGGCTACACCTTC. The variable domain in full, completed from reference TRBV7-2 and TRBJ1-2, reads GAGVSQSPSNKVTEKGKDVELRCDPISGHTALYWYRQSLGQGLEFLIYFQGNSAPDKSGLPSDRFSAERTGGSVSTLTIQRTQQEDSAVYLCASSFRVGARGYTFGSGTRLTVV.

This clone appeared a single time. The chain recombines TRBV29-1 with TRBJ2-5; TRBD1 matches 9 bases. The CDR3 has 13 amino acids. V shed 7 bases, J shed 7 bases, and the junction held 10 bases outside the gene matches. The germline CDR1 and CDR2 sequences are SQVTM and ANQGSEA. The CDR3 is CSAKQGAGGTQYF. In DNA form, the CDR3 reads TGCAGCGCGAAACAGGGGGCAGGGGGGACCCAGTACTTC.

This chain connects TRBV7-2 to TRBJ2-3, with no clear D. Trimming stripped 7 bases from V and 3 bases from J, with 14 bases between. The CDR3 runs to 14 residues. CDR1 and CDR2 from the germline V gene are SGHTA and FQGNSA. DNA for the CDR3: TGTGCCAGCACCCGAAAGATGAGTACAGATACGCAGTATTTT. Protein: CASTRKMSTDTQYF.

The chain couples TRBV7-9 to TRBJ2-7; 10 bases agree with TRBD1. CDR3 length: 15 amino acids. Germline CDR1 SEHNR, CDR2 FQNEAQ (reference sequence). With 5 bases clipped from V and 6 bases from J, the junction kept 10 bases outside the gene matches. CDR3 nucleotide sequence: TGTGCCAGCAGCCCCCGGGACAGGGGCCCTCTCGAGCAGTACTTC. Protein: CASSPRDRGPLEQYF.

CDR3 bases: TGTGCCAGTAGTATAGCCAGGGTGAACACTGAAGCTTTCTTT. Amino acid sequence: CASSIARVNTEAFF. The chain is built from TRBV19 and TRBJ1-1; TRBD1 is a possible D gene (5 bases). CDR3 size: 14 residues. Germline V gives CDR1 LNHDA, CDR2 SQIVND (reference sequence). The germline V and J ends were trimmed by 1 base and 0 bases, with 6 bases remaining between them.

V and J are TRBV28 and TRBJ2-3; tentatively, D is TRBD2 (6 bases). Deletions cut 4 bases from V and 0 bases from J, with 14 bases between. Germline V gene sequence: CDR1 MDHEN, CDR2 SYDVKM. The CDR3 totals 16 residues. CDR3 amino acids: CASSSGLRGSTDTQYF. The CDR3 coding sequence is TGTGCCAGCAGTTCAGGTCTGCGGGGAAGCACAGATACGCAGTATTTT.

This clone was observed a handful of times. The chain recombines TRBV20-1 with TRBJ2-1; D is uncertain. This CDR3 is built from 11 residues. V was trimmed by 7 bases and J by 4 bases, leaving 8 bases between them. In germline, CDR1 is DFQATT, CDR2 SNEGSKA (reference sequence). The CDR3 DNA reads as TGCAGTGTGCGCAAGTACAATGAGCAGTTCTTC. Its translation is CSVRKYNEQFF.

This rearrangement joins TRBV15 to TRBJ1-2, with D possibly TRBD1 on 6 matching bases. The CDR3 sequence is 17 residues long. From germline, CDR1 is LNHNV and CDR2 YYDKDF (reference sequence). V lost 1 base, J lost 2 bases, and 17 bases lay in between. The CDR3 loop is CATSRVGYRELNYGYTF. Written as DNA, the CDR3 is TGTGCCACCAGCAGAGTCGGGTACAGGGAACTAAACTATGGCTACACCTTC.

The CDR3 region is CASSASGTSYEQYF. For the CDR3, the DNA is TGTGCCAGCTCCGCGAGCGGGACATCCTACGAGCAGTACTTC. The V call is TRBV18, the J call TRBJ2-7, with a weak D call TRBD2 (7 bases). CDR3 length: 14 amino acids. The germline V and J ends were trimmed by 6 bases and 1 base, with 13 bases remaining between them. Germline V gene lookup returns CDR1 KGHSH and CDR2 LQKENI.

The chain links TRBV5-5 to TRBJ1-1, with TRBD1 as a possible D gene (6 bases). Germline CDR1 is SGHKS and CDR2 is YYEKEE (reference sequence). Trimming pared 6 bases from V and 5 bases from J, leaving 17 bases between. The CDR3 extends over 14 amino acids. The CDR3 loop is CASTPDRLGTEAFF. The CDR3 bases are TGTGCCAGCACCCCCGACAGGCTAGGGACTGAAGCTTTCTTT.

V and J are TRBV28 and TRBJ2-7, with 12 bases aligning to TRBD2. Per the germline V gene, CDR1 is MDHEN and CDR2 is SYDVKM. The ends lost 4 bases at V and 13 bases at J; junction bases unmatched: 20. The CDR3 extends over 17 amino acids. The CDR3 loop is CASSSRRVGLTSGSDYF. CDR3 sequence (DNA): TGTGCCAGCAGTTCACGGAGGGTTGGCTTGACTAGCGGGAGCGATTACTTC. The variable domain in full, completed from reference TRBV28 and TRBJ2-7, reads DVKVTQSSRYLVKRTGEKVFLECVQDMDHENMFWYRQDPGLGLRLIYFSYDVKMKEKGDIPEGYSVSREKKERFSLILESASTNQTSMYLCASSSRRVGLTSGSDYFGPGTRLTVT.

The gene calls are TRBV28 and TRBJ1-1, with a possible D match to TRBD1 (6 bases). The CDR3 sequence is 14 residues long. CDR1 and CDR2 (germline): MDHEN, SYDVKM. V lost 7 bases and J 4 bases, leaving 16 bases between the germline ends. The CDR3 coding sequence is TGTGCCAGCACTCTTTTAGGGGGATTCACTGAAGCTTTCTTT. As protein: CASTLLGGFTEAFF.

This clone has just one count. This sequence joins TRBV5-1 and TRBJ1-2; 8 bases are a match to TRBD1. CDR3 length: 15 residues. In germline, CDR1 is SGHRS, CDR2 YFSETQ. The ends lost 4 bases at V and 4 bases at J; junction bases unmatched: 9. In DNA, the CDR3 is TGCGCCAGCAGCCCCTGGGACAGGCAGTTCTATGGCTACACCTTC. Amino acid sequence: CASSPWDRQFYGYTF.

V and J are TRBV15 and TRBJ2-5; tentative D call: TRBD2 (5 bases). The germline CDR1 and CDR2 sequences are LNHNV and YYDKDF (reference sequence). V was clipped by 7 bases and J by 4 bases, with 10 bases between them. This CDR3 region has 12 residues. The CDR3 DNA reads TGTGCCACCACGGGGTTGGGAGAGACCCAGTACTTC. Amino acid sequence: CATTGLGETQYF.

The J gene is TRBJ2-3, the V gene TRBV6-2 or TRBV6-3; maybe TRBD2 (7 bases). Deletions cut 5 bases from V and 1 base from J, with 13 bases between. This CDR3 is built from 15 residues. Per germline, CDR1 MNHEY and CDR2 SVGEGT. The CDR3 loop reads CASSRARGRTDTQYF. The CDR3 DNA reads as TGTGCCAGCAGTCGGGCGCGGGGGCGCACAGATACGCAGTATTTT.

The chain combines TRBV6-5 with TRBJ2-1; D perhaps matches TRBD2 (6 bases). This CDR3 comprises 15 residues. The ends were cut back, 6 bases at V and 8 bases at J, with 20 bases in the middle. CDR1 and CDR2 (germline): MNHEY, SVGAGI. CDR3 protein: CASSQDRATRYEQFF. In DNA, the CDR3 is TGTGCCAGCAGCCAGGATAGGGCGACTAGGTATGAGCAGTTCTTC.

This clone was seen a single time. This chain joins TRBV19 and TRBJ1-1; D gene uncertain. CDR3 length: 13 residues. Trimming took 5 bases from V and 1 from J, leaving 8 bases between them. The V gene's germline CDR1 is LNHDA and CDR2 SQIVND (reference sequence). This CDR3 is CASSSQKNTEAFF. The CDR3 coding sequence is TGTGCCAGTAGTTCACAGAAGAACACTGAAGCTTTCTTT.

The CDR3 here is CSVRRTGGYEQYF. For the CDR3, the DNA is TGCAGCGTTCGAAGGACAGGGGGCTACGAGCAGTACTTC. J is TRBJ2-7 and V is TRBV29-1; 10 bases are shared with TRBD1. Trimming took 5 bases from V and 3 from J; bases not matched to a gene: 4. Germline CDR1 reads SQVTM; CDR2 reads ANQGSEA. The CDR3 totals 13 residues.

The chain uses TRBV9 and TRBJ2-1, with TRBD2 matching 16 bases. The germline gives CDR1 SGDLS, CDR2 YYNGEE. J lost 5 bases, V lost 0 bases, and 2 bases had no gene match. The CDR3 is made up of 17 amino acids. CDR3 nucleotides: TGTGCCAGCAGCGTAGTGGGACTAGCGGGAGGGGACAATGAGCAGTTCTTC. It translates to CASSVVGLAGGDNEQFF.

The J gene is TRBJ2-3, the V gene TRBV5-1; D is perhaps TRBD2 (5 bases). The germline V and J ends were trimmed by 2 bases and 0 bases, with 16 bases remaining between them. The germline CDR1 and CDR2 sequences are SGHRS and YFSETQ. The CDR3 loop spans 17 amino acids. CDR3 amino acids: CASSLDAGRASTDTQYF. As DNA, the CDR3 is TGCGCCAGCAGCTTAGACGCGGGCCGTGCTAGCACAGATACGCAGTATTTT.